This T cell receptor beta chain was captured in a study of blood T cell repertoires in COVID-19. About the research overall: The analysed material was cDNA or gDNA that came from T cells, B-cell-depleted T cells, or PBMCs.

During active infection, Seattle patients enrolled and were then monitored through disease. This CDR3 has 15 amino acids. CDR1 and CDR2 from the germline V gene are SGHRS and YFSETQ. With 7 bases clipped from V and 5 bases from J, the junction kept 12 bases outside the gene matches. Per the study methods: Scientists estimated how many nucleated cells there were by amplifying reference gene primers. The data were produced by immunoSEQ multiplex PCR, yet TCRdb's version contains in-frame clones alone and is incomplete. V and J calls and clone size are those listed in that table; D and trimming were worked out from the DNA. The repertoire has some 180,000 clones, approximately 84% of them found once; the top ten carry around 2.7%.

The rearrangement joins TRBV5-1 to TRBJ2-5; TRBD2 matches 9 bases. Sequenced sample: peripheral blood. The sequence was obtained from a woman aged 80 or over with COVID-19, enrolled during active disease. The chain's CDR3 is CASRPEGTSSETQYF. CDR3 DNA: TGCGCCAGCCGCCCGGAAGGGACTAGCAGTGAGACCCAGTACTTC.